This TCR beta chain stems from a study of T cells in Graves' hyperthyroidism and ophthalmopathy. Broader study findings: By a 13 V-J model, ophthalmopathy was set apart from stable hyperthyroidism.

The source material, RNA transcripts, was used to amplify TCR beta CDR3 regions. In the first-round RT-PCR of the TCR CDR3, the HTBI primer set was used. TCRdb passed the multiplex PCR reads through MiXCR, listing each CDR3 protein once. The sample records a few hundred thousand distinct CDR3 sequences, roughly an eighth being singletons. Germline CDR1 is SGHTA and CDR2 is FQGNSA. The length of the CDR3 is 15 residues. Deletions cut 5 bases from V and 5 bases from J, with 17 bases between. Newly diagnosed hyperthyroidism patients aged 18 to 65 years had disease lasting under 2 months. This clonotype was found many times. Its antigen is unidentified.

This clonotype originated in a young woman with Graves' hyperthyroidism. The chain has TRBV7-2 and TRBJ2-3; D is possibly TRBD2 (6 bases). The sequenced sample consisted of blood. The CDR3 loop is CASSGDFGSQDTQYF. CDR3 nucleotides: TGTGCCAGCAGCGGGGACTTTGGGTCTCAAGATACGCAGTATTTT.